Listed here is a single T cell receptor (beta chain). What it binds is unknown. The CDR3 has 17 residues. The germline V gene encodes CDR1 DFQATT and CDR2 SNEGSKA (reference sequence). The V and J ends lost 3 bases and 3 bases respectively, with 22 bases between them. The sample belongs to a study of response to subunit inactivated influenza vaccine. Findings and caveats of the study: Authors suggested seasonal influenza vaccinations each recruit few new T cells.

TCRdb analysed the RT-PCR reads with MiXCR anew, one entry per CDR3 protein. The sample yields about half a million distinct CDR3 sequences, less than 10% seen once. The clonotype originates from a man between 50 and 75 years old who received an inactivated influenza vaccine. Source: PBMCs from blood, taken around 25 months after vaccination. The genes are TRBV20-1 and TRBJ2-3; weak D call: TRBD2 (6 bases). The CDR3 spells CSARPPRLVFGTDTQYF. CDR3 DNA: TGCAGTGCTAGGCCGCCTCGACTAGTTTTCGGGACAGATACGCAGTATTTT.